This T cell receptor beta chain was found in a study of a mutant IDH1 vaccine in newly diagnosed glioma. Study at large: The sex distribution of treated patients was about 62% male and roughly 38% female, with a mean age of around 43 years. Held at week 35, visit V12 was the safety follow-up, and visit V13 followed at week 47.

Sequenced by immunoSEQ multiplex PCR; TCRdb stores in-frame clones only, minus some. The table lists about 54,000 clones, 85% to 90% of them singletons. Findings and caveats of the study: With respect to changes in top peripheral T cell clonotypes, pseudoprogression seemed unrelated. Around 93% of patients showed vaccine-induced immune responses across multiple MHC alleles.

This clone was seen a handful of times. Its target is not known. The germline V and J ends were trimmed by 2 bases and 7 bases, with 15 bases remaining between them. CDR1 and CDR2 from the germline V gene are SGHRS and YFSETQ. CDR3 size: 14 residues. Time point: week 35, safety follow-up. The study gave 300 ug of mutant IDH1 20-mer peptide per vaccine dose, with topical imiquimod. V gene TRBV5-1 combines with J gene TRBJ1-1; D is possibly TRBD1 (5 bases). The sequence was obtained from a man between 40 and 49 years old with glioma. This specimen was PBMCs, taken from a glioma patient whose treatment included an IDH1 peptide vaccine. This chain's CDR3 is CASSFGQGANEAFF. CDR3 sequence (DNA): TGCGCCAGCAGCTTCGGCCAGGGCGCTAATGAAGCTTTCTTT.